This T cell receptor beta chain comes out of a study of cytomegalovirus exposure and HLA in healthy donors. Study-wide results and limits: A later analysis linked a missense DCLRE1C variant to TCR beta V- and J-gene trimming. According to a later analysis, most TCR beta chains associated with CMV appeared HLA-restricted.

The primer mix had 60 Vbeta and 13 Jbeta primers. Profiling relied on immunoSEQ multiplex PCR, and the TCRdb table lists in-frame clones only, not all of them. The data contain about 120,000 clones, 63% of them singletons. Germline V gene data show CDR1 as MNHNS and CDR2 as SASEGT. CDR3 length: 14 residues. To note about this clone: Its cognate antigen is unknown. One end of the junction fails to match germline, which may point to a read error.

The clonotype was recovered from a man in his forties or fifties in good health and CMV-seropositive. The sequenced sample was PBMCs. The V gene is TRBV6-1, the J gene TRBJ2-3, with D possibly TRBD1 on 5 matching bases. CDR3 amino acids: CASRDKGNTVTQYF. DNA of the CDR3: TGTGCCAGCAGGGACAAGGGGAACACAGTTACGCAGTATTTT.